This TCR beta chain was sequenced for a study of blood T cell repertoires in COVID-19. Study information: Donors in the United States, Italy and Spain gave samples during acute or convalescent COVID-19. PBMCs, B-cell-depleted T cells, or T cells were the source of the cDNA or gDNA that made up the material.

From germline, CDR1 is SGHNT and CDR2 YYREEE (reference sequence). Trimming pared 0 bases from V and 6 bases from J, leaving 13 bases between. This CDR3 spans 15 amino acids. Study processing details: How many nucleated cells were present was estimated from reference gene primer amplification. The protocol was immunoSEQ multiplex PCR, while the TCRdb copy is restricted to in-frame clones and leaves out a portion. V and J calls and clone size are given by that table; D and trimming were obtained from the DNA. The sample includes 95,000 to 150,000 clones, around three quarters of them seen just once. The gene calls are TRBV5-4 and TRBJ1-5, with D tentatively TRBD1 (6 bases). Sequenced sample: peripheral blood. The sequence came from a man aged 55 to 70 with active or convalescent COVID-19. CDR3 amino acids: CASSLDRATVQPQHF. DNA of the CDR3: TGTGCCAGCAGCTTGGACAGGGCTACCGTTCAGCCCCAGCATTTT.